Each of the 20 T cell receptor beta chains below was sequenced from the same sample in a study of neurological immune-mediated disorders (dated by TCRdb to the late 2010s). Library preparation employed 5' RACE. Sequencer: Illumina HiSeq 2500. The public reads were quality trimmed at Q25 with fastp and then assembled into clones with MiXCR by TCRdb, keeping productive beta chains. Rows are combined by CDR3 protein, so each entry shows the most common genes and DNA. This sample has under 100,000 distinct CDR3 sequences in its table, and roughly 13% of those were observed once. In total, the top ten clones hold roughly 5% of the sample. The time point label here, explained by the study, means: longitudinal time-point 2. The sample was PBMCs. These TCRs come from a female donor with HTLV-1-associated myelopathy (HAM/TSP).

This clonotype was detected many times. The chain recombines TRBV20-1 with TRBJ2-1, with D possibly matching TRBD1 (5 bases). Germline CDR1 reads DFQATT; CDR2 reads SNEGSKA (reference sequence). CDR3 length: 12 residues. V was shortened by 4 bases and J by 9 bases, with 13 bases between the two germline ends. The chain's CDR3 is CSAILPGFEQFF. DNA of the CDR3: TGCAGTGCTATTTTGCCAGGGTTTGAGCAGTTCTTC.

This clonotype has at least ten counts. This chain joins TRBV7-8 and TRBJ2-7, with D unclear. This CDR3 region has 14 residues. Trimming pared 6 bases from V and 6 bases from J, leaving 18 bases between. The germline V gene has CDR1 SGHVS and CDR2 FQNEAQ. CDR3 bases: TGTGCCAGCAGTCCAGTCCAACGGCGGTTCGAGCAGTACTTC. Its translation is CASSPVQRRFEQYF. Full variable domain (remainder filled in from reference TRBV7-8 and TRBJ2-7): GAGVSQSPRYKVAKRGQDVALRCDPISGHVSLFWYQQALGQGPEFLTYFQNEAQLDKSGLPSDRFFAERPEGSVSTLKIQRTQQEDSAVYLCASSPVQRRFEQYFGPGTRLTVT.

This clonotype was seen repeatedly, ten times or more. This chain joins TRBV15 and TRBJ1-2; TRBD1 is a possible D gene (5 bases). The CDR3 is 15 amino acids. Germline V lookup: CDR1 LNHNV, CDR2 YYDKDF (reference sequence). CDR3 sequence: CAPGGRQTSKNGYTF. The CDR3 nucleotides are TGTGCTCCGGGGGGGAGACAGACCTCAAAGAATGGCTACACCTTC.

This clonotype showed up many times. The J gene is TRBJ1-3, the V gene TRBV5-1; no firm D call. V was trimmed by 1 base and J by 0 bases, leaving 8 bases between them. Germline lookup yields CDR1 SGHRS and CDR2 YFSETQ. The CDR3 runs 15 residues. CDR3 coding DNA: TGCGCCAGCAGCTTGCAGTCTAACTCTGGAAACACCATATATTTT. This sequence encodes CASSLQSNSGNTIYF.

In this sample, this clonotype is medium-sized. This chain links TRBV3-1 with TRBJ2-1; D perhaps matches TRBD2 (7 bases). V lost 1 base and J 14 bases, leaving 12 bases between the germline ends. The CDR3 has 12 residues. Germline V CDR1 and CDR2: LGHDT, YNNKEL (reference sequence). As DNA, the CDR3 is TGTGCCAGCAGCCAAGGGCGGGGGCAGGAGTTCTTC. It encodes CASSQGRGQEFF.

This clonotype has ten or more counts. The chain carries TRBV24-1 and TRBJ1-5, with D unresolved. This CDR3 spans 13 amino acids. Per the germline V gene, CDR1 is KGHDR and CDR2 is SFDVKD. V lost 11 bases and J 4 bases, leaving 14 bases between the germline ends. CDR3 in DNA: TGTGCCATAGCTGGGGATTCTAATCAGCCCCAGCATTTT. This codes for CAIAGDSNQPQHF.

As to this clonotype: The junction shows a germline mismatch at one end, possibly a read error. This chain joins TRBV2 and TRBJ2-2; maybe TRBD2 (5 bases). Germline-derived CDR1 and CDR2 are SNHLY and FYNNEI. The CDR3 contains 15 residues. The CDR3 loop reads CSRTAEGYSAGELFF. The CDR3 DNA follows: TGTTCCAGGACGGCAGAGGGCTATAGTGCCGGGGAGCTGTTTTTT.

As concerns this clonotype: A much larger clone lies a single base off, so this may be a read error. Here the CDR3 reads CSSTKGQHTEAFF. The CDR3 DNA follows: TGTTCCAGTACCAAGGGGCAGCACACTGAAGCTTTCTTT. The chain has TRBV2 and TRBJ1-1, with D possibly matching TRBD1 (5 bases). The CDR3 has 13 amino acids. CDR1 and CDR2 (germline): SNHLY, FYNNEI.

This clonotype was seen many times. This sequence joins TRBV6-6 and TRBJ1-4; the D gene is possibly TRBD1 (5 bases). The CDR3 covers 15 residues. Germline V gives CDR1 MNHNY, CDR2 SVGAGI (reference sequence). Between the trimmed V and J ends, which lost 7 bases and 8 bases, there was a span of 20 bases. CDR3 DNA: TGTGCCAGCACTCAGGGCGGAATGATACAAGAAAAACTGTTTTTT. Translated: CASTQGGMIQEKLFF.

This clonotype was counted at least ten times. The rearrangement links TRBV7-2 to TRBJ2-7, with D possibly being TRBD1 (6 bases). V lost 1 base, J lost 4 bases, and 14 bases lay in between. This CDR3 is built from 15 residues. CDR1 and CDR2 (germline): SGHTA, FQGNSA. The CDR3 coding sequence is TGTGCCAGCAGCTTAGGTCAGGGGATGGTTTACGAGCAGTACTTC. Residues: CASSLGQGMVYEQYF.

Many counts were recorded for this clonotype. This rearrangement joins TRBV7-2 to TRBJ2-1, with D perhaps TRBD1 (6 bases). The CDR3 has 14 residues. Trimming removed 5 bases from V and 2 bases from J, with 10 bases in between. Germline loops: CDR1 SGHTA, CDR2 FQGNSA. The CDR3 is CASSPRGTYNEQFF. CDR3 coding DNA: TGTGCCAGCAGCCCTAGGGGGACCTACAATGAGCAGTTCTTC.

At least ten counts were recorded for this clonotype. V and J are TRBV15 and TRBJ1-6; TRBD1 is a possible D gene (5 bases). CDR3 length equals 16 residues. CDR1 and CDR2 (germline): LNHNV, YYDKDF (reference sequence). CDR3 DNA sequence: TGTGCTGCGTACTCTGACGGGGGCTCCTATAATTCACCCCTCCACTTT. Translation gives CAAYSDGGSYNSPLHF. Complete variable domain (other parts from reference TRBV15 and TRBJ1-6): DAMVIQNPRYQVTQFGKPVTLSCSQTLNHNVMYWYQQKSSQAPKLLFHYYDKDFNNEADTPDNFQSRRPNTSFCFLDIRSPGLGDTAMYLCAAYSDGGSYNSPLHFGNGTRLTVT.

This clonotype was detected many times. The V gene is TRBV7-2, the J gene TRBJ2-7; 11 nucleotides line up with TRBD2. CDR3 length: 17 amino acids. CDR1 and CDR2 (germline): SGHTA, FQGNSA. V was clipped by 1 base and J by 0 bases; unmatched bases: 5. CDR3 amino acids: CASSLGTSGLSSYEQYF. In DNA, the CDR3 is TGTGCCAGCAGCTTAGGGACTAGCGGGTTGAGCTCCTACGAGCAGTACTTC. The full variable domain, rest sourced from reference TRBV7-2 and TRBJ2-7, is GAGVSQSPSNKVTEKGKDVELRCDPISGHTALYWYRQSLGQGLEFLIYFQGNSAPDKSGLPSDRFSAERTGGSVSTLTIQRTQQEDSAVYLCASSLGTSGLSSYEQYFGPGTRLTVT.

This clonotype showed up many times. The chain employs TRBV6-2 or TRBV6-3 and TRBJ2-1; D is perhaps TRBD2 (7 bases). Germline V CDR1 and CDR2: MNHEY, SVGEGT. This CDR3 contains 16 residues. The ends were cut back, 6 bases at V and 4 bases at J, with 19 bases in the middle. The CDR3: CASSPRGGDRYNEQFF. The DNA for the CDR3 is TGTGCCAGCAGCCCGCGAGGGGGGGATAGATACAATGAGCAGTTCTTC.

This clonotype was detected many times. This chain uses TRBV29-1 with TRBJ1-1; D gene uncertain. V lost 6 bases and J lost 10, with 12 bases in between. Germline loops: CDR1 SQVTM, CDR2 ANQGSEA. The CDR3 contains 10 residues. DNA of the CDR3: TGCAGCGTAGTCGACCGGGGAGCTTTCTTT. Its translation: CSVVDRGAFF.

The J gene is TRBJ2-1, the V gene TRBV29-1, with D perhaps TRBD2 (5 bases). Germline V CDR1 and CDR2: SQVTM, ANQGSEA. CDR3 size: 15 residues. The V and J ends lost 6 bases and 14 bases respectively, with 29 bases between them. As DNA, the CDR3 is TGCAGCGTCAACGCCTCGGGCAGCGGACGGCCGGAGGAGTTCTTC. Translation: CSVNASGSGRPEEFF.

This clonotype was counted at least ten times. J is TRBJ2-3 and V is TRBV20-1; D gene uncertain. Per the germline V gene, CDR1 is DFQATT and CDR2 is SNEGSKA (reference sequence). This CDR3 region has 14 residues. V gave up 1 base and J gave up 0 bases, with 8 bases separating them. The CDR3 loop reads CSARGASSTDTQYF. The CDR3 coding sequence is TGCAGTGCTAGAGGGGCCAGTAGCACAGATACGCAGTATTTT.

This clonotype was detected ten times or more. The gene calls are TRBV20-1 and TRBJ1-4; weak D call: TRBD1 (5 bases). CDR3 length: 14 residues. V gave up 3 bases and J gave up 6 bases, with 14 bases separating them. Germline V gene lookup returns CDR1 DFQATT and CDR2 SNEGSKA (reference sequence). The CDR3 DNA reads TGCAGTGCTAGTCCGGCCCCGGGGGATGAAAAACTGTTTTTT. Translating gives CSASPAPGDEKLFF.

This clonotype showed up many times. V is TRBV27 and J is TRBJ2-6; D gene uncertain. Trimming took 7 bases from V and 4 from J, leaving 23 bases between them. The CDR3 is 18 amino acids. Germline V CDR1 and CDR2: MNHEY, SMNVEV (reference sequence). For the CDR3, the DNA is TGTGCCAGCACCCTACGCTCCCGTACGTTTGAAGGGGCCAACGTCCTGACTTTC. This codes for CASTLRSRTFEGANVLTF. The whole variable domain, filled in from reference TRBV27 and TRBJ2-6, reads EAQVTQNPRYLITVTGKKLTVTCSQNMNHEYMSWYRQDPGLGLRQIYYSMNVEVTDKGDVPEGYKVSRKEKRNFPLILESPSPNQTSLYFCASTLRSRTFEGANVLTFGAGSRLTVL.

This clonotype was counted at least ten times. The chain has TRBV5-5 and TRBJ2-7, with 8 positions matching TRBD1. Germline trimming cut 7 bases from V and 4 bases from J; bases unmatched to any gene: 7. The germline CDR1 and CDR2 sequences are SGHKS and YYEKEE (reference sequence). The CDR3 is 13 residues long. The CDR3 DNA reads as TGTGCCAGCGACAGGGGACGGTTGTACGAGCAGTACTTC. It specifies CASDRGRLYEQYF.